This T cell receptor beta chain emerged from a study of shared clonotypes between healthy human individuals. Study-level findings and limits: Naive CD4 clonotype sharing across a few donors was about 5%.

On this clone: Its cognate antigen is unknown.

It was across several immunoSEQ plates that each subset's genomic DNA was evenly split. Sequenced by immunoSEQ multiplex PCR; TCRdb stores in-frame clones only, minus some. Found here are about 700,000 clones, around 92% of them singletons; the top ten hold 20% to 25%. V shed 6 bases and J shed 6 bases, with 14 bases lying between them. The CDR3 length is 13 residues. Looked up from germline, CDR1 is MNHEY and CDR2 is SMNVEV (reference sequence). CD45RO-negative CD8 cells positively selected for CCR7 made up the naive population, which excluded terminally differentiated effector memory CD45RA+ cells.

Sequenced sample: naive CD8+ T cells sorted from blood. The source of this sequence is a man aged 25 to 40 in good health. J is TRBJ1-1 and V is TRBV27; D call uncertain. CDR3 sequence reads: CASSPGRGSEAFF. The CDR3 DNA sequence: TGTGCCAGCAGCCCCGGGCGGGGATCTGAAGCTTTCTTT.